This TCR beta chain was identified in a study of CD8 T cells in ankylosing spondylitis. TCRdb recomputed calls from the 5' RACE reads with MiXCR, one row per CDR3 protein. The sample records fewer than 550,000 distinct CDR3 sequences, about 5% being singletons. This clonotype has at least ten counts. Its antigen remains unidentified. The CDR3 has 16 amino acids. Germline CDR1 and CDR2: SGHTS and YDEGEE. V was clipped by 2 bases and J by 3 bases, with 17 bases between them. Study-wide findings and caveats: Typical of ankylosing spondylitis blood, it appeared, was a TCR beta motif of several highly homologous variants. As for the disease-linked clones, they showed a CD8+ phenotype and occurred at relatively low frequencies in peripheral blood. Previously reported in reactive arthritis synovial fluid and blood were some of the motif variants.

The sequencing input was blood, either unsorted or a sorted T cell fraction (not recorded which). The V call is TRBV5-8, the J call TRBJ1-1, with TRBD1 as a possible D gene (5 bases). The TCR sequence derives from a male donor with ankylosing spondylitis. CDR3 sequence (DNA): TGTGCCAGCAGCTTCGGGACCCCCCCGAAGCACACTGAAGCTTTCTTT. Its protein product is CASSFGTPPKHTEAFF.